This entry concerns a single T cell receptor (beta chain). The antigen is not known. The data derive from a study of T-cell memory formation after mild COVID-19. Overall study results and limits: While clones contracting from day 15 to 85 were balanced between CD4 and CD8, later expanders leaned CD4+. The CD4+ clones that contracted clustered mainly within CM and EM, and the CD8+ clones concentrated in EMRA. Some SARS-CoV-2-responding clones were already detected in memory before infection.

TCRdb reprocessed the 5' RACE reads with MiXCR, giving one entry per CDR3 protein. The data contain some 300,000 distinct CDR3 sequences, roughly 19% of them singletons. CDR3 size: 14 residues. CDR1 and CDR2 from the germline V gene are SGHRS and YFSETQ. J gave up 4 bases and V 5 bases, and 7 bases lay outside the gene matches. Sample: PBMCs or a T cell subset sorted from them (not recorded which). This chain connects TRBV5-1 to TRBJ2-5; the match to TRBD1 covers 8 bases. The TCR sequence derives from a man between 18 and 35 years old who had mild COVID-19 (a few samples of this study predate the infection). Cell type and time point are not known. This chain's CDR3 is CASRYSTGAETQYF. As DNA, the CDR3 is TGCGCCAGCAGATATTCGACAGGGGCAGAGACCCAGTACTTC.